The 29 T cell receptor beta chains listed next were all sequenced from one sample in a study of T cells in Graves' hyperthyroidism and ophthalmopathy (dated by TCRdb to between 2018 and 2021). Library preparation employed multiplex PCR. Sequencing relied on an Illumina HiSeq 2000. TCR beta CDR3 regions were amplified from RNA transcripts. A first-round RT-PCR of the TCR CDR3 used the HTBI primer set with the Qiagen OneStep RT-PCR kit. In TCRdb, the public reads were trimmed at Q25 with fastp and aligned with MiXCR, with productive beta chains retained. Rows are unified per CDR3 protein, each entry keeping the most common DNA and genes. The sample table records approximately 430,000 distinct CDR3 sequences; about a sixth of these occur just once. The top ten clonotypes cover 7.7% of the sample. The sample taken for sequencing was blood. The receptors here all came from a woman between 18 and 29 years old with Graves' hyperthyroidism.

This clonotype has a count of ten or more. V gene TRBV12-3 or TRBV12-4 combines with J gene TRBJ2-7, with D possibly TRBD1 on 6 matching bases. Trimming removed 2 bases at V and 7 bases at J, with 18 bases between. The CDR3 totals 15 residues. CDR3 sequence: CASSLRGRGPGEQYF. The DNA of the CDR3 is TGTGCCAGCAGTTTACGGGGCAGGGGACCGGGGGAGCAGTACTTC.

Many counts were recorded for this clonotype. The DNA for the CDR3 is TGTGCCATCACCCCTAGCGGGAGGACTTACGAGCAGTACTTC. Protein: CAITPSGRTYEQYF. The chain uses TRBV10-3 and TRBJ2-7, with 11 bases fitting TRBD2. The CDR3 has 14 residues. The junction had 6 bases not matched to a gene; V was cut back by 7 bases and J by 4 bases. Germline lookup yields CDR1 ENHRY and CDR2 SYGVKD.

In its sample, this clonotype was seen many times. The V call is TRBV4-1, the J call TRBJ2-7; D could derive from TRBD1 or TRBD2 (5 bases each). This CDR3 has 15 amino acids. Trimming took off 0 bases at V and 5 bases at J, with 14 bases between the two ends. Germline loops: CDR1 MGHRA, CDR2 YSYEKL. CDR3: CASSQETGLWNEQYF. The CDR3, as DNA: TGCGCCAGCAGCCAAGAGACGGGGCTTTGGAACGAGCAGTACTTC.

This chain uses TRBV12-3 or TRBV12-4 with TRBJ2-3; 12 bases line up with TRBD2. V was clipped by 3 bases and J by 6 bases; unmatched bases: 4. The CDR3 loop spans 15 amino acids. The CDR3 reads CASSFLAGGGDTQYF. The CDR3 bases are TGTGCCAGCAGTTTTCTAGCGGGAGGGGGGGATACGCAGTATTTT.

This clonotype was detected ten times or more. This sequence joins TRBV11-3 and TRBJ2-7; 11 nucleotides align to TRBD1. The CDR3 spans 14 residues. Germline-derived CDR1 and CDR2 are SGHNT and YENEEA. With V trimmed by 8 bases and J by 6 bases, 9 bases remained unmatched. DNA for the CDR3: TGTGCCAGCCTCAACGCGGGACAGGGGGGCGAGCAGTACTTC. This codes for CASLNAGQGGEQYF.

Worth noting for this clonotype: It may be a read error: a sequence one base away is much more abundant. In this CDR3 the conserved last residue, phenylalanine or tryptophan, is missing, so a read error is likely. V usage is TRBV18 and J usage is TRBJ2-5; 7 positions agree with TRBD1. This CDR3 spans 15 amino acids. Germline values: CDR1 KGHSH, CDR2 LQKENI. J was trimmed by 2 bases and V by 4 bases; bases with no gene match: 7. CDR3 sequence reads: CASSLRTGQQETQYL. CDR3 bases: TGTGCCAGCTCACTCCGGACAGGACAGCAAGAGACCCAGTACCTC.

The table lists this clonotype with many counts. This chain links TRBV12-3 or TRBV12-4 with TRBJ2-1, with 10 bases matching TRBD2. The CDR3 consists of 13 residues. V lost 5 bases, J lost 15 bases, and 10 bases stayed unmatched. The CDR3 loop is CASSATLAGVVFF. In DNA form, the CDR3 reads TGTGCCAGCAGTGCGACCCTAGCGGGAGTTGTGTTCTTC.

This clonotype showed up many times. The chain links TRBV13 to TRBJ1-2; 11 nucleotides line up with TRBD1. CDR3 length: 14 amino acids. With V trimmed by 5 bases and J by 6 bases, 5 bases remained unmatched. CDR1 is PRHDT, CDR2 FYEKMQ, per germline (reference sequence). CDR3 nucleotide sequence: TGTGCCAGCAGCGTTGGACAGGGGGCCGATGGCTACACCTTC. It translates to CASSVGQGADGYTF.

The chain recombines TRBV11-2 with TRBJ2-1; D is possibly TRBD1 (5 bases). Germline CDR1 is SGHAT and CDR2 is FQNNGV. The CDR3 is 14 residues long. Trimming removed 1 base from V and 7 bases from J, with 11 bases in between. In nucleotides, the CDR3 is TGTGCCAGCAGCTTAGTGGGGCTAGGGAATGAGCAGTTCTTC. The encoded protein is CASSLVGLGNEQFF.

There are many counts of this clonotype. The chain recombines TRBV19 with TRBJ1-2; 7 bases agree with TRBD1. Trimming cost V 7 bases and J 0 bases; bases outside gene matches: 11. The CDR3 is 16 residues long. CDR1 LNHDA and CDR2 SQIVND come from the germline V gene (reference sequence). CDR3 in amino acids: CASNRRTGISNYGYTF. CDR3 DNA sequence: TGTGCCAGTAACAGACGGACAGGAATATCTAACTATGGCTACACCTTC.

The chain links TRBV4-1 to TRBJ2-5; the D gene is possibly TRBD2 (6 bases). The germline V gene encodes CDR1 MGHRA and CDR2 YSYEKL. Trimming took 0 bases from V and 1 from J, leaving 18 bases between them. This CDR3 is built from 18 residues. The CDR3 is CASSQDRSASDLQETQYF. The CDR3 nucleotides are TGCGCCAGCAGCCAAGATAGGAGTGCTAGCGACCTCCAAGAGACCCAGTACTTC.

This clonotype was picked up a small number of times. The chain uses TRBV14 and TRBJ2-1; D tentatively fits TRBD1 or TRBD2 (5 bases each). Looked up from germline, CDR1 is SGHDN and CDR2 is FVKESK. V was pared by 0 bases and J by 4 bases, with 19 bases between. CDR3 size: 18 residues. For the CDR3, the DNA is TGTGCCAGCAGCCAAGATGGTTGGACGCAGGGAGTATACAATGAGCAGTTCTTC. Its translation is CASSQDGWTQGVYNEQFF.

This clonotype was seen many times. V usage is TRBV11-3 and J usage is TRBJ2-1, with D possibly being TRBD2 (5 bases). V dropped 7 bases and J dropped 6 bases, with 7 bases sitting between them. Germline V lookup: CDR1 SGHNT, CDR2 YENEEA. The CDR3 is 11 residues long. The CDR3 loop is CASMGSNEQFF. CDR3 bases: TGTGCCAGCATGGGGAGCAATGAGCAGTTCTTC.

This clonotype was detected a few times. The chain joins TRBV28 to TRBJ1-5, with D uncertain. Germline V lookup: CDR1 MDHEN, CDR2 SYDVKM. V lost 1 base and J 5 bases, leaving 18 bases between the germline ends. The CDR3 is 17 amino acids. The CDR3 nucleotides are TGTGCCAGCAGTTTATCCTCGCAGGCGGCAGTCGATCAGCCCCAGCATTTT. It specifies CASSLSSQAAVDQPQHF.

This clonotype was seen ten or more times. The V gene is TRBV27, the J gene TRBJ2-3, with a tentative D call TRBD1 (5 bases). Germline V gene lookup returns CDR1 MNHEY and CDR2 SMNVEV (reference sequence). The CDR3 is 15 residues long. V was trimmed by 2 bases and J by 1 base, leaving 10 bases between them. In DNA, the CDR3 is TGTGCCAGCAGTTTAAGTATCAGGGGCACAGATACGCAGTATTTT. Translated: CASSLSIRGTDTQYF.

This clonotype was recorded a few times. The CDR3, as DNA: TGCGCCAGCAGCCCTCTAGACAGGACCCCAGAGACCCAGTACTTC. Amino acids: CASSPLDRTPETQYF. The chain combines TRBV5-1 with TRBJ2-5; maybe TRBD1 (6 bases). The CDR3 is 15 residues long. V lost 4 bases and J 4 bases, leaving 17 bases between the germline ends. Germline CDR1 SGHRS, CDR2 YFSETQ.

This clonotype was counted many times. The rearrangement links TRBV30 to TRBJ1-6; 8 bases fit TRBD1. V lost 3 bases to trimming and J lost 10 bases; unmatched junction nucleotides: 8. The CDR3 consists of 14 residues. Germline-derived CDR1 and CDR2 are GTSNPN and SVGIG (reference sequence). The CDR3 here is CAWRAGQGGSPLHF. The CDR3 coding sequence is TGTGCCTGGAGAGCAGGACAGGGCGGCTCACCCCTCCACTTT.

There are many counts of this clonotype. This sequence joins TRBV3-1 and TRBJ2-5, with D hard to call. Per the germline V gene, CDR1 is LGHDT and CDR2 is YNNKEL (reference sequence). The CDR3 extends over 12 amino acids. Trimming cost V 2 bases and J 2 bases, with 3 bases left between them. The CDR3 here is CASSQKQETQYF. The DNA for the CDR3 is TGTGCCAGCAGCCAAAAACAAGAGACCCAGTACTTC.

This clonotype was found many times. V usage is TRBV6-1 and J usage is TRBJ1-5; possibly TRBD1 for D (5 bases). The germline CDR1 and CDR2 sequences are MNHNS and SASEGT. Trimming took off 7 bases at V and 4 bases at J, with 20 bases between the two ends. The CDR3 loop spans 16 amino acids. CDR3 nucleotides: TGTGCCAGCAAACCTTCCCGCCGGGGGGAAAATCAGCCCCAGCATTTT. It translates to CASKPSRRGENQPQHF.

In its sample, this clonotype was seen once. V usage is TRBV5-4 and J usage is TRBJ1-2, with D perhaps matching TRBD1 (5 bases). V dropped 4 bases and J dropped 4 bases, with 17 bases sitting between them. Per the germline V gene, CDR1 is SGHNT and CDR2 is YYREEE (reference sequence). The CDR3 has 15 residues. The CDR3 DNA sequence: TGTGCCAGCAGCCCTGTGGTCCGGGGGAGCTATGGCTACACCTTC. This sequence encodes CASSPVVRGSYGYTF.

The chain carries TRBV12-3 or TRBV12-4 and TRBJ2-3, with D perhaps assigned TRBD1 or TRBD2 (6 bases each). Trimming left V 6 bases short and J 3 bases short, with 13 bases between. The CDR3 loop spans 14 amino acids. CDR3 DNA sequence: TGTGCCAGCAGCGGGGGCCCCCGGACAGATACGCAGTATTTT. Translation: CASSGGPRTDTQYF.

The chain combines TRBV5-5 with TRBJ2-7; D is unresolved. Germline V gene lookup returns CDR1 SGHKS and CDR2 YYEKEE (reference sequence). This CDR3 contains 15 residues. V was shortened by 0 bases and J by 2 bases, with 12 bases between the two germline ends. The CDR3 reads CASSLGPLPPYEQYF. The CDR3 nucleotides are TGTGCCAGCAGCTTGGGACCACTCCCGCCCTACGAGCAGTACTTC.

This clonotype was found a few times. The chain's CDR3 is CASSDRAGSVNEQFF. CDR3 nucleotides: TGTGCCAGCAGTGACAGGGCAGGGAGTGTAAATGAGCAGTTCTTC. The chain carries TRBV6-4 and TRBJ2-1; D possibly uses TRBD1 or TRBD2 (5 bases each). CDR3 length: 15 amino acids. The germline V gene encodes CDR1 MRHNA and CDR2 SNTAGT. The V end was cut by 2 bases, the J end by 7 bases, with 15 bases between.

This clonotype has at least ten counts. The chain combines TRBV28 with TRBJ1-6, with TRBD1 matching 8 bases. Germline assignment: CDR1 MDHEN and CDR2 SYDVKM. The CDR3 runs to 16 residues. The ends lost 5 bases at V and 3 bases at J; junction bases unmatched: 6. The CDR3 loop is CASSPRGTGYNSPLHF. For the CDR3, the DNA is TGTGCCAGCAGTCCAAGGGGGACAGGCTATAATTCACCCCTCCACTTT.

The chain joins TRBV6-2 or TRBV6-3 to TRBJ2-5; D may correspond to TRBD1 or TRBD2 (6 bases each). Germline V gene sequence: CDR1 MNHEY, CDR2 SVGEGT. The CDR3 runs to 15 residues. Trimming removed 6 bases at V and 0 bases at J, with 14 bases between. The CDR3 DNA follows: TGTGCCAGCAGCACTCTTAGGGGGGACCAAGAGACCCAGTACTTC. As protein: CASSTLRGDQETQYF.

The chain joins TRBV6-2 or TRBV6-3 to TRBJ1-2; D may be TRBD1 (5 bases). Trimming cost V 8 bases and J 4 bases, with 20 bases left between them. The CDR3 sequence is 15 residues long. Germline V gene sequence: CDR1 MNHEY, CDR2 SVGEGT. The CDR3 nucleotides read TGTGCCAGCTCCATATATATGGGGGGGGTCTATGGCTACACCTTC. Protein product: CASSIYMGGVYGYTF.

This clonotype was seen repeatedly, ten times or more. V and J are TRBV11-2 and TRBJ1-2, with 8 bases aligning to TRBD1. With V trimmed by 3 bases and J by 4 bases, 7 bases remained unmatched. Germline V gene sequence: CDR1 SGHAT, CDR2 FQNNGV. The CDR3 covers 15 residues. The CDR3 sequence is CASSFSGTGLYGYTF. In DNA, the CDR3 is TGTGCCAGCAGCTTTTCCGGGACAGGCCTCTATGGCTACACCTTC.

This clonotype was observed at least ten times. The V gene is TRBV10-2, the J gene TRBJ2-7; D is unresolved. Germline-derived CDR1 and CDR2 are WSHSY and SAAADI. The CDR3 consists of 13 residues. V was clipped by 3 bases and J by 4 bases, with 10 bases between them. The CDR3 bases are TGCGCCAGCAGTGACGGACGGTCTTACGAGCAGTACTTC. Amino acids: CASSDGRSYEQYF.

This clonotype was detected many times. This rearrangement joins TRBV30 to TRBJ1-5; D gene ambiguous. Germline V gene sequence: CDR1 GTSNPN, CDR2 SVGIG (reference sequence). The CDR3 runs to 13 residues. The V and J ends lost 5 bases and 7 bases respectively, with 15 bases between them. CDR3 amino acids: CAWPLRPRQPQHF. The CDR3 DNA is TGTGCCTGGCCGCTTCGCCCGCGACAGCCCCAGCATTTT.